A selection of T cell receptor beta chains follows, all from one sample in a study of T cells in Graves' hyperthyroidism and ophthalmopathy. TCRdb passed the multiplex PCR reads through MiXCR, listing each CDR3 protein once. The table shows a few hundred thousand distinct CDR3 sequences, with around 20% occurring only once. The sample taken for sequencing was blood. The receptors stem from a man between 18 and 29 years old with Graves' hyperthyroidism. Both conserved end residues are part of each CDR3. A D gene is named only where the DNA matches it firmly. For some rows the clone size is stated as once, few or many, or as a class when expanded; others skip it.

d_call j_call v_call clone_size cdr3_nt cdr3_aa
. TRBJ1-2 TRBV27 many TGTGCCAGCAGGGCAGGGCTAAGTGGCTACACCTTC CASRAGLSGYTF
. TRBJ2-7 TRBV5-1 few TGCGCCAGCAGCCCCGCAAAGGGATACTACGAGCAGTACTTC CASSPAKGYYEQYF
. TRBJ1-5 TRBV6-1 many TGTGCCAGCAGTCCTATGAATAGCAATCAGCCCCAGCATTTT CASSPMNSNQPQHF
TRBD2 TRBJ2-7 TRBV19 many TGTGCCAGTAGTATAGTAGCGGGGGAGACCTACGAGCAGTACTTC CASSIVAGETYEQYF
TRBD1 TRBJ2-7 TRBV11-2 many TGTGCCAGCAGCTTATTAGGGGGCAGTTCTTCCTACGAGCAGTACTTC CASSLLGGSSSYEQYF
. TRBJ1-2 TRBV12-3/TRBV12-4 many TGTGCCAGCAGTCCCGACCTAGGGTTGTATGGCTACACCTTC CASSPDLGLYGYTF
. TRBJ1-6 TRBV27 many TGTGCCAGCAGTTTATTTAGTTCGGGGAATTCACCCCTCCACTTT CASSLFSSGNSPLHF
. TRBJ1-1 TRBV6-2/TRBV6-3 many TGTGCCAGCAGTTACGGCAGGACAAACACTGAAGCTTTCTTT CASSYGRTNTEAFF
. TRBJ2-5 TRBV29-1 few TGCAGCGTTGAAGAGTCTTCTGCAGGGAAGGGAGAGACCCAGTACTTC CSVEESSAGKGETQYF
. TRBJ1-1 TRBV28 many TGTGCCAGCAGCCCCACAGGTTACTACACTGAAGCTTTCTTT CASSPTGYYTEAFF
TRBD2 TRBJ2-7 TRBV28 many TGTGCCAGCAGCTCAGCGGGGATGGGGCGCGAGCAGTACTTC CASSSAGMGREQYF
. TRBJ2-5 TRBV12-3/TRBV12-4 many TGTGCCAGCACCCTGAGATGGGGGGAGACCCAGTACTTC CASTLRWGETQYF
. TRBJ1-1 TRBV20-1 . TGCAGTCCCACCTCAGCCTCTGGCACTGAAGCTTTCTTT CSPTSASGTEAFF